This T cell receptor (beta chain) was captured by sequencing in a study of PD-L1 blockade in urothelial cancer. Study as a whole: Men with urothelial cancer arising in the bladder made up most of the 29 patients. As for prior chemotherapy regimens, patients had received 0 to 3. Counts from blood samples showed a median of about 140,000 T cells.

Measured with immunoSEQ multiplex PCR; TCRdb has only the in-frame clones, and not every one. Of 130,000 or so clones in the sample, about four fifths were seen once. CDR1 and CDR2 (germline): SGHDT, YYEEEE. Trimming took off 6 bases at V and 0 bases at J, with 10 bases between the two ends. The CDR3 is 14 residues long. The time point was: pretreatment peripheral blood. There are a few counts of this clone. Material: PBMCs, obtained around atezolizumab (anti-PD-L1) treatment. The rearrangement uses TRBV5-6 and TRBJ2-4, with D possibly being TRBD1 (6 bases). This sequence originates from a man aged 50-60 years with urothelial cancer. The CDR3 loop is CASMLRGAKNIQYF. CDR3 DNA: TGTGCCAGCATGCTCAGGGGAGCCAAAAACATTCAGTACTTC. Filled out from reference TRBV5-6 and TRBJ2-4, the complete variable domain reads DAGVTQSPTHLIKTRGQQVTLRCSPKSGHDTVSWYQQALGQGPQFIFQYYEEEERQRGNFPDRFSGHQFPNYSSELNVNALLLGDSALYLCASMLRGAKNIQYFGAGTRLSVL.